The 10 T cell receptor beta chains in this list originate from one sample, sequenced in a study of blood T cells in healthy people across ages. Through a sample-barcoded 5' primer and a J-beta primer mix, a second PCR was run for 7 to 11 cycles. MiXCR was run by TCRdb on the 5' RACE reads, yielding one entry per CDR3 protein. The sample lists 1 million to 1.2 million distinct CDR3 sequences, roughly two fifths seen once, with over 10% in the top ten. The sequencing sample was made of blood. The origin of the receptors is a man aged 18 to 30 in good health.

The rearrangement uses TRBV3-1 and TRBJ1-6, with D unclear. Trimming took off 4 bases at V and 9 bases at J, with 10 bases between the two ends. This CDR3 contains 13 residues. Germline CDR1 and CDR2: LGHDT and YNNKEL (reference sequence). In DNA form, the CDR3 reads TGTGCCAGCAGCCCACGCTTAAGTTCACCCCTCCACTTT. Protein product: CASSPRLSSPLHF.

This chain links TRBV10-3 with TRBJ1-5; 9 bases are a match to TRBD1. The CDR3 has 14 residues. Germline V CDR1 and CDR2: ENHRY, SYGVKD. V lost 6 bases and J lost 6; bases outside the gene matches: 6. The CDR3 bases are TGTGCCATCAGGGGACAGGGTATCGGTCAGCCCCAGCATTTT. The encoded protein is CAIRGQGIGQPQHF.

The chain uses TRBV12-3 or TRBV12-4 and TRBJ1-1; TRBD1 aligns across 12 bases. The ends lost 5 bases at V and 4 bases at J; junction bases unmatched: 8. The CDR3 totals 16 residues. In DNA, the CDR3 is TGTGCCAGCAGTCTCGGGACAGGGGGCGCAGGCACTGAAGCTTTCTTT. This gives the protein CASSLGTGGAGTEAFF.

The genes are TRBV10-3 and TRBJ2-3; 8 nucleotides match TRBD1. There are 15 residues in the CDR3. The ends lost 5 bases at V and 1 base at J; junction bases unmatched: 5. CDR1 ENHRY and CDR2 SYGVKD come from the germline V gene. This CDR3 is CAISKSTGGTDTQYF. The DNA of the CDR3 is TGTGCCATCAGTAAATCGACAGGGGGCACAGATACGCAGTATTTT.

V is TRBV9 and J is TRBJ2-3; 9 nucleotides agree with TRBD2. V shed 0 bases, J shed 2 bases, and the junction held 7 bases outside the gene matches. The CDR3 is 17 residues long. The V gene's germline CDR1 is SGDLS and CDR2 YYNGEE. The CDR3 nucleotides read TGTGCCAGCAGCGTAGGTTTACTAGCGGGCCCCACAGATACGCAGTATTTT. It encodes CASSVGLLAGPTDTQYF.

This clonotype was recorded a few times. The chain uses TRBV10-3 and TRBJ2-7; TRBD2 matches at 10 bases. The DNA end is more similar to TRBJ2-5, so the J call may be wrong. CDR3 length: 15 residues. Per germline, CDR1 ENHRY and CDR2 SYGVKD. CDR3 sequence (DNA): TGTGCCATCAGTGATTCTAGCGGGGGAGGAGAGACCCAGTACTTC. The encoded protein is CAISDSSGGGETQYF.

The chain joins TRBV6-2 or TRBV6-3 to TRBJ2-3, with TRBD1 identical over 8 bases. The trim removed 6 bases at V and 4 bases at J, leaving 6 bases unmatched. Germline V gives CDR1 MNHEY, CDR2 SVGEGT. This CDR3 comprises 14 residues. CDR3 loop: CASRRTGSSDTQYF. DNA for the CDR3: TGTGCCAGCAGGCGGACAGGGTCATCAGATACGCAGTATTTT.

In its sample, this clonotype was seen a few times. The gene calls are TRBV6-2 or TRBV6-3 and TRBJ2-3, with a tentative D call TRBD1 (5 bases). The CDR3 is made up of 15 amino acids. Germline lookup yields CDR1 MNHEY and CDR2 SVGEGT. V lost 2 bases and J 0 bases, leaving 9 bases between the germline ends. This CDR3 is CASSYAAGSTDTQYF. CDR3 sequence (DNA): TGTGCCAGCAGTTACGCCGCAGGGAGCACAGATACGCAGTATTTT.

Details on this clonotype: A read error may account for a junction end that differs from germline. This sequence joins TRBV4-2 and TRBJ2-3; D gene unclear. Germline V gene lookup returns CDR1 LGHNA and CDR2 YNFKEQ. The CDR3 runs to 16 residues. CDR3 region: CASSQDGVGATDTRYF. The CDR3 nucleotides are TGTGCCAGCAGCCAAGATGGCGTCGGAGCAACAGATACGCGGTATTTT.

This clonotype showed up many times. V gene TRBV4-3 combines with J gene TRBJ2-1; D remains unclear. Germline-derived CDR1 and CDR2 are LGHNA and YSLEER. V lost 0 bases and J 9 bases, leaving 9 bases between the germline ends. The CDR3 runs to 13 residues. In nucleotides, the CDR3 is TGCGCCAGCAGCCAAGATGTGGACGTTGAGCAGTTCTTC. Translation: CASSQDVDVEQFF.